This TCR beta chain originates from a study of blood T cells in healthy people across ages. The wider study: Capturing about one barcoded beta molecule per two T cells was achieved by template switching. Findings of the study overall: There were more naive CD4+ cells and higher diversity in long-lived donors than in aged donors. Estimated diversity across one million T cells was deemed an underestimate.

As regards this clonotype: What it binds is unknown.

It was with a sample-barcoded 5' primer and a J-beta primer mix that a second PCR of about 6 to 12 cycles was run. A template-switch adaptor with 12 random nucleotides tagged each cDNA molecule. Via MiXCR, TCRdb re-called the 5' RACE reads, giving one row per CDR3 protein. Of around 1,700,000 distinct CDR3 sequences listed, 28% are singletons. Material for sequencing was blood. The clonotype originates from a woman aged 25 to 39 in good health.

CDR3 coding DNA: TGTGCCAGCAGTTTAGAACAGGCGAACGAGCAGTTCTTC. This gives the protein CASSLEQANEQFF. The chain couples TRBV12-3 or TRBV12-4 to TRBJ2-1; D perhaps matches TRBD1 (5 bases). The length of the CDR3 is 13 residues. V gave up 1 base and J gave up 10 bases, with 11 bases separating them.